Presented here are 16 T cell receptor beta chains from one specimen sequenced in a study of cytotoxic CD8 clonotypes in ibrutinib-treated CLL. Profiled with immunoSEQ multiplex PCR; TCRdb holds only in-frame clones, not every one. The data show 100,000 to 150,000 clones, with approximately 85% seen just once and roughly 2% held by the top ten. Sample: PBMCs, taken after 24 months of ibrutinib treatment. The receptors come from a human donor with chronic lymphocytic leukemia.

This chain connects TRBV2 to TRBJ1-1; no definite D call. Trimming left V 7 bases short and J 7 bases short, with 16 bases between. This CDR3 has 13 residues. CDR1 and CDR2 from the germline V gene are SNHLY and FYNNEI. The CDR3 DNA sequence: TGTGCCAGCACCCCCTGGGAGGACGGTGAAGCTTTCTTT. This translates into CASTPWEDGEAFF.

As to this clone: Additional DNA sequences in this sample encode the identical CDR3. This chain uses TRBV18 with TRBJ2-5, with unresolved D. The CDR3 length is 12 residues. Germline V gives CDR1 KGHSH, CDR2 LQKENI. V was trimmed by 1 base and J by 5 bases, leaving 5 bases between them. This chain's CDR3 is CASSPQGETQYF. In DNA, the CDR3 is TGTGCCAGCTCACCACAAGGGGAGACCCAGTACTTC. The entire variable domain, with the rest obtained from reference TRBV18 and TRBJ2-5, is as follows: NAGVMQNPRHLVRRRGQEARLRCSPMKGHSHVYWYRQLPEEGLKFMVYLQKENIIDESGMPKERFSAEFPKEGPSILRIQQVVRGDSAAYFCASSPQGETQYFGPGTRLLVL.

This chain uses TRBV7-2 with TRBJ2-3; D not resolved. CDR3 size: 15 residues. The germline V gene encodes CDR1 SGHTA and CDR2 FQGNSA. The V end was cut by 5 bases, the J end by 0 bases, with 12 bases between. Written as DNA, the CDR3 is TGTGCCAGCAGCCTATGGGGAACTAGCACAGATACGCAGTATTTT. Its translation: CASSLWGTSTDTQYF.

This clone was picked up one time. This chain uses TRBV7-9 with TRBJ2-4; no reliable D call. CDR3 length: 14 amino acids. Trimming took 6 bases from V and 0 from J, leaving 9 bases between them. Germline values: CDR1 SEHNR, CDR2 FQNEAQ (reference sequence). In DNA form, the CDR3 reads TGTGCCAGCAGTTTACAGACAGCCAAAAACATTCAGTACTTC. Residues: CASSLQTAKNIQYF.

V and J are TRBV28 and TRBJ2-3; tentatively, D is TRBD1 (6 bases). CDR1 is MDHEN, CDR2 SYDVKM, per germline. The CDR3 is 15 residues long. V dropped 7 bases and J dropped 2 bases, with 16 bases sitting between them. CDR3 sequence reads: CASIGQGRLTDTQYF. In nucleotides, the CDR3 is TGTGCCAGCATAGGCCAGGGGCGACTCACAGATACGCAGTATTTT.

The chain is built from TRBV7-3 and TRBJ1-6; unclear D gene. CDR1 is SGHTA and CDR2 is FQGTGA in the germline V gene. Trimming took off 1 base at V and 5 bases at J, with 9 bases between the two ends. This CDR3 comprises 15 residues. CDR3 amino acids: CASSLRRGNNSPLHF. Here the CDR3 DNA reads TGTGCCAGCAGCTTAAGACGGGGAAATAATTCACCCCTCCACTTT.

The chain recombines TRBV15 with TRBJ1-2; 8 nucleotides align to TRBD1. The J segment lost 4 bases and the V segment lost 5 bases, leaving 12 bases of the junction unmatched. This CDR3 spans 16 amino acids. Germline CDR1 is LNHNV and CDR2 is YYDKDF (reference sequence). The CDR3 DNA sequence: TGTGCCACCAGCGACGGACCAGGGGGCGGTAGCTATGGCTACACCTTC. Encoded protein: CATSDGPGGGSYGYTF. The variable domain in full, with the rest retrieved from reference TRBV15 and TRBJ1-2, is DAMVIQNPRYQVTQFGKPVTLSCSQTLNHNVMYWYQQKSSQAPKLLFHYYDKDFNNEADTPDNFQSRRPNTSFCFLDIRSPGLGDTAMYLCATSDGPGGGSYGYTFGSGTRLTVV.

CDR3 bases: TGTGCCAGCAGTCACTTCAGGGTTCGGGACACTGAAGCTTTCTTT. It translates to CASSHFRVRDTEAFF. J is TRBJ1-1 and V is TRBV28, with D tentatively TRBD1 (5 bases). This CDR3 comprises 15 residues. Trimming cost V 5 bases and J 3 bases, with 16 bases left between them. Germline V gene sequence: CDR1 MDHEN, CDR2 SYDVKM.

This chain links TRBV28 with TRBJ1-5; TRBD1 aligns across 8 bases. The V gene end was trimmed by 4 bases and the J gene end by 4 bases; junction bases not matched to a gene: 6. Germline-derived CDR1 and CDR2 are MDHEN and SYDVKM. This CDR3 is built from 15 residues. Here the CDR3 reads CASSSRDRINQPQHF. In nucleotides, the CDR3 is TGTGCCAGCAGTTCCCGGGACAGGATTAATCAGCCCCAGCATTTT.

This clone was observed a single time. As DNA, the CDR3 is TGTGCCAGCAGCGTAGCTATAGCGGGAGCGTCTGACAATGAGCAGTTCTTC. This codes for CASSVAIAGASDNEQFF. The chain recombines TRBV9 with TRBJ2-1, with 9 nucleotides matching TRBD2. Germline-derived CDR1 and CDR2 are SGDLS and YYNGEE. The ends lost 0 bases at V and 5 bases at J; junction bases unmatched: 9. The CDR3 totals 17 residues.

CDR3: CASSPGPRVTELFF. CDR3 nucleotide sequence: TGTGCCAGCAGTCCCGGACCACGAGTCACGGAGCTGTTTTTT. The chain couples TRBV6-1 to TRBJ2-2, with no clear D. V was trimmed by 5 bases and J by 10 bases, leaving 17 bases between them. Germline V CDR1 and CDR2: MNHNS, SASEGT. This CDR3 comprises 14 residues.

This chain joins TRBV4-2 and TRBJ2-3; 14 bases match TRBD2. The germline V gene encodes CDR1 LGHNA and CDR2 YNFKEQ. V was clipped by 3 bases and J by 3 bases; unmatched bases: 11. This CDR3 is built from 19 residues. CDR3 sequence reads: CASSHPRLAGGRSTDTQYF. The CDR3 nucleotides are TGTGCCAGCAGCCACCCGAGACTAGCGGGGGGGCGGTCGACAGATACGCAGTATTTT.

This clone was recorded once. The V and J genes are TRBV19 and TRBJ2-7, with D uncertain. V shed 0 bases and J shed 2 bases, with 14 bases lying between them. Germline V gives CDR1 LNHDA, CDR2 SQIVND (reference sequence). This CDR3 is built from 16 residues. The CDR3 spells CASSIDLGREAYEQYF. Written as DNA, the CDR3 is TGTGCCAGTAGTATAGATCTGGGTAGGGAAGCCTACGAGCAGTACTTC.

The gene calls are TRBV4-3 and TRBJ1-2; a possible D gene is TRBD1 (5 bases). This CDR3 region has 15 residues. Trimming stripped 1 base from V and 3 bases from J, with 12 bases between. The germline V gene encodes CDR1 LGHNA and CDR2 YSLEER. CDR3 nucleotides: TGCGCCAGCAGCCAAGGTCTGGGGCTTGACTATGGCTACACCTTC. Amino acids: CASSQGLGLDYGYTF.

The gene calls are TRBV11-2 and TRBJ1-5; D is unresolved. The CDR3 is 13 residues long. V was pared by 4 bases and J by 2 bases, with 6 bases between. Germline-derived CDR1 and CDR2 are SGHAT and FQNNGV. The CDR3 DNA reads as TGTGCCAGCAGCTACGGGGGCAATCAGCCCCAGCATTTT. It yields the protein CASSYGGNQPQHF.

This clone was picked up a small number of times. V usage is TRBV19 and J usage is TRBJ2-6; the match to TRBD1 covers 9 bases. CDR3 length: 16 amino acids. Germline lookup yields CDR1 LNHDA and CDR2 SQIVND (reference sequence). The V segment lost 6 bases and the J segment 1 base; nucleotides outside the gene matches: 4. The CDR3 DNA sequence: TGTGCCAGTAGGCGGGACAGGGAATCTGGGGCCAACGTCCTGACTTTC. The encoded protein is CASRRDRESGANVLTF.